Sequencing of this T cell receptor (beta chain) was carried out in a study of cytomegalovirus exposure and HLA in healthy donors. Overall study findings and caveats: In vitro confirmation showed a few CMV-associated chains to be CMV antigen specific. Clusters of TCRs from the first cohort tended to co-occur in the approximately 120 validation repertoires (as a later analysis found). Altogether, some 170 TCR beta chains were recorded as cytomegalovirus-associated.

Germline lookup yields CDR1 SGHDT and CDR2 YYEEEE. This CDR3 spans 15 amino acids. V was pared by 2 bases and J by 3 bases, with 9 bases between. The donors were in the 120-subject validation cohort, distinct from the approximately 670-subject first cohort. Measured with immunoSEQ multiplex PCR; TCRdb has only the in-frame clones, and not every one. The table records 110,000 to 150,000 clones, 70% to 90% of them present only once. For this clone: Its antigen is unknown.

Sequenced sample: PBMCs. This sequence was found in a man aged 18 to 35 in good health and CMV-seronegative. The rearrangement links TRBV5-6 to TRBJ1-6; no definite D call. The CDR3 DNA reads as TGTGCCAGCAGCTTTGTTGCGGGCTATAATTCACCCCTCCACTTT. Translation gives CASSFVAGYNSPLHF.